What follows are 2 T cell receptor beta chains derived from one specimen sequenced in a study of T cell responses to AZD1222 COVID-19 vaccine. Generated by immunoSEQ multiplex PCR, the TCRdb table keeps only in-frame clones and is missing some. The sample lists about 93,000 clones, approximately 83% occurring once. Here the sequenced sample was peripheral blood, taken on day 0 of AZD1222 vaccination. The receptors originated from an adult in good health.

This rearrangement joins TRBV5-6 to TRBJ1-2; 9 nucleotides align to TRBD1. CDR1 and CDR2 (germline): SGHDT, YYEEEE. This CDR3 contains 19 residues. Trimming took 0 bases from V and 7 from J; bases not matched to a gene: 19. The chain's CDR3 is CASSLGRRTGVEGRFGYTF. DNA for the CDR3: TGTGCCAGCAGCTTGGGTAGAAGGACAGGGGTCGAGGGACGGTTTGGCTACACCTTC.

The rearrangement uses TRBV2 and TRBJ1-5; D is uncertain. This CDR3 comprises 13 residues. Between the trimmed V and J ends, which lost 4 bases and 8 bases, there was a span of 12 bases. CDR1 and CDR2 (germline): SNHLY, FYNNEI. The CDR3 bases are TGTGCCAGCAGTGCCACGGGAGGTGAGCCCCAGCATTTT. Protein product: CASSATGGEPQHF. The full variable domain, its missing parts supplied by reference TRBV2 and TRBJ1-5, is EPEVTQTPSHQVTQMGQEVILRCVPISNHLYFYWYRQILGQKVEFLVSFYNNEISEKSEIFDDQFSVERPDGSNFTLKIRSTKLEDSAMYFCASSATGGEPQHFGDGTRLSIL.